This T cell receptor (beta chain) was documented in a study of cytomegalovirus exposure and HLA in healthy donors (dated by TCRdb to 2016 to 2017). A note on the overall study: In an earlier analysis of about 560 of the donors, approximately 260 Gb of sequence data and 90 million to 130 million unique TCR beta sequences from 150 million to 200 million T cells were reported. The study aimed to test whether signatures of past pathogen exposure could be identified by cataloging public T cell receptors. Of the roughly 390 genotyped donors, roughly 80% were placed in the genetic ancestry cluster associated with self-reported Caucasian donors. Donor age, sex, ethnicity and CMV serostatus were collected together with the repertoire data. Both class I and class II loci were covered by HLA typing, at four-digit resolution. A later genetic analysis took genome-wide SNP genotypes for 398 of the 666 donors and used that subset as a discovery cohort. Typing coverage varied by locus: 629-630 donors for A, B, C, DRB1 and DQB1; more than 500 for DQA1; about 600 for DPA1; 400 to 480 for DPB1. Rather than using new phenotypic data, the later analysis identified candidate immune exposures from TCR beta sequences and from how often those sequences occurred across donors. The study profiled the T cell repertoires of under 700 subjects by immunosequencing and related them to cytomegalovirus serostatus. Several DR-DQ haplotypes were treated as single units for association and clustering because of strong linkage in the cohort. An early release that covered about 600 HLA-typed donors contained approximately 290 gigabases of sequencing data and roughly 84 million unique TCR sequences. In a later analysis, previously published TCR beta repertoires from more than 500 donors were re-analyzed and high-resolution HLA genotyping was added so that TCR occurrence patterns could be studied. In an earlier analysis of a few hundred of the donors, high-throughput TCR beta sequencing was used to judge whether each TCR beta V gene segment behaved as functional or pseudogenic. To predict cytomegalovirus infection status, the study brought together high-throughput TCR immunosequencing, statistical association of individual TCRs with disease status, and machine learning. In addition to the first cohort of hundreds of subjects, a separate validation cohort of approximately 110 different subjects was used. Every repertoire in the discovery cohort had been generated on one and the same sequencing platform. Among 398 genotyped donors of the cohort, an average of around 240,000 unique TCR beta nucleotide sequences were sequenced per donor, 15% to 20% of them non-productive.

With respect to this clone: This receptor's antigen is unknown. It has no much larger one-base neighbor in the sample; base qualities were not kept.

The cohort consisted of 600 or so healthy bone marrow donors. Cohort members were all nominally healthy when sampled, although unrecorded immune exposures were likely present. The donor tested CMV seronegative, placing the donor among the 350 to 400 seronegative members of the cohort. A peripheral blood sample was collected from each donor, and TCR beta sequencing was performed on peripheral blood mononuclear cells. The Qiagen DNeasy Blood Extraction Kit was used to extract genomic DNA from the blood cell samples. What the work shows at the level of the full study, not this receptor alone: In a later analysis, some 18,000 TCR beta sequences were associated with specific HLA alleles at a false discovery rate of 0.05. According to a later analysis, parvovirus B19, influenza, CMV and Epstein-Barr virus appeared linked to several top co-occurrence clusters. This cohort had only TCR beta chains sequenced, and the lack of alpha or paired-chain data limited which features could be detected. An association between a missense DCLRE1C variant and V-gene and J-gene trimming of TCR beta chains was found in a later genetic analysis and replicated in an independent cohort. The earlier analysis of approximately 590 of the donors excluded 15 to 20 rarely observed V segments, including chromosome 9 orphons, because counts were too low. A few of the identified cytomegalovirus-associated TCR beta chains were confirmed in vitro to be specific for cytomegalovirus antigens. A later analysis found that most CMV-associated TCR beta chains appeared HLA-restricted, with HLA associations seemingly driven largely by CMV exposure. Across donors, most TCR sequences were observed very rarely, whereas some public TCRs were present in many individuals. A further reported finding was that TCR beta sequences accurately predicted the HLA-A and HLA-B alleles for most subjects in the first cohort. Strong co-occurrence of HLA alleles, especially DR and DQ, made assigning TCR associations to individual alleles difficult. In a later analysis, TCR association rates were found to vary across HLA loci, with the most associated TCRs seen for DRB1 alleles and the fewest for HLA-C alleles. In an earlier analysis of more than 450 of the donors, most TCR beta V segments were observed in productive rearrangements about 90% or about 30% of the time, broadly matching IMGT annotations. HLA typing was unavailable for some donors at each locus, so association tests used only the typed subset. In a later analysis, HLA-associated TCR beta chains were found to be more clonally expanded and to have lower generation probabilities than equally common non-associated chains. CMV serostatus was the only immune exposure information available for the cohort. A group of highly shared sequence variants was considered likely to be a technical artifact of the sequencing pipeline. In the study, roughly 160 TCR beta chains were listed as associated with cytomegalovirus. Cytomegalovirus status was reported to be diagnosed by the classifier with high specificity and sensitivity in both the original and validation cohorts. Linkage disequilibrium might explain the correlated functional status among segregating V segments, but an unknown experimental factor could not be ruled out. It was suggested by the authors that the approach could potentially be generalized to other disease states and immunological phenotypes. A later genetic analysis reported fewer N-insertions in productive TCRs among donors in an Asian-associated ancestry cluster than the approximately 700-donor mean. Sequencing depth was assumed to be roughly uniform across donors in the presence/absence analyses, though that assumption may not hold.

Library construction relied on the immunoSEQ multiplex PCR assay. For the multiplex PCR, a mixture combining 60 forward primers for TCR Vbeta segments and 13 reverse primers for TCR Jbeta segments was used. Amplification of the CDR3 region of rearranged TCR beta genes was performed with a multiplex PCR assay on genomic DNA. The amplified TCR beta libraries were sequenced on the Illumina HiSeq System as 87-base-pair reads. As for how the authors treated the data: In a later analysis, about 80 million unique TCR beta chains were counted across the roughly 610 repertoires, and some 10 million of these chains were shared by at least two donors. A nearest-neighbor algorithm error-corrected the raw reads and collapsed the reads into unique sequences, merging closely related sequences to remove PCR and sequencing errors. CDR3 sequences were aligned to IMGT reference sequences to assign V, D and J gene segments. For a sequence to be retained, a match of at least six nucleotides was required to both a V gene segment and a J gene segment. A rearrangement was called productive if the CDR3 had no stop codons and remained in frame with V and J, and every other rearrangement was called non-productive. CDR3 was defined by IMGT convention, running from the second conserved V-encoded cysteine to the conserved J-encoded phenylalanine. Sequences without an unambiguous match to a single V gene segment were excluded from the earlier analysis of almost 600 of the donors. In an earlier analysis of more than 500 of the donors, a V segment was called functional when productive rearrangements were above 56.7%, and segregating when the standard deviation between donors exceeded 5%. A statistical classification framework was developed to diagnose cytomegalovirus status using the catalog of TCR beta chain sequences. A later analysis assigned V and J genes by comparing TCR nucleotide sequences with IMGT/GENE-DB human TR gene sequences. In a later analysis, CDR3 sequences and most-parsimonious VDJ recombination scenarios were assigned using the TCRdist pipeline. In a later analysis, each TCR beta chain was defined by its CDR3 amino acid sequence together with its V-gene family, and reads lacking a unique V-gene family were excluded. In a later analysis, several hundred highly shared, low-generation-probability nucleotide sequences were removed to address suspected cross-contamination and a sequencing artifact. In a later analysis, a clonal expansion index for each public chain was calculated from normalized within-repertoire ranks of inferred template counts. In a later analysis, generation probabilities were computed using a VDJ recombination model fitted to out-of-frame rearrangements, and the results were checked against IGoR. Hypergeometric tests were used in a later analysis to score TCR-TCR, TCR-HLA and TCR-CMV co-occurrence, with a repertoire-size bias correction applied to the TCR pairs. A later analysis estimated false discovery rates by permuting HLA or CMV assignments 20 times. In a later analysis, co-occurring TCRs were grouped with DBSCAN, and TCRdist sequence similarity was added when clustering was performed within HLA-allele-positive subsets. For co-occurrence clustering, repertoires with fewer than 30,000 or more than 120,000 public chains were excluded, along with roughly 5 repertoires with anomalous nucleotide sharing. Not all clones reach the TCRdb copy of this immuneACCESS table, which keeps in-frame sequences only. Checked studies attribute under half of the gap to unresolved V genes and leave the rest unexplained. V and J calls and clone size are given by that table; D and trimming were obtained from the DNA. The sample table contains 150,000 to 200,000 clones; only one count was recorded for around 82% of them. The ten most abundant clones make up 1.5% to 2% of the sample.

The sequencing sample was made of PBMCs. This clonotype originated in a man in his late teens or twenties in good health and CMV-seronegative.

The bases read TGTGCCAGCAGCACCCCAGGGGACCTCTATGGCTACACCTTC. Translated, this gives CASSTPGDLYGYTF. The sequence links TRBV7-2 to TRBJ1-2; a weak D assignment points to TRBD1 (6 bases agree). Measured from the cysteine to the phenylalanine, the CDR3 is 14 residues long. Left in the record is the CDR3 DNA by itself, 42 bases read in frame from the first base. The junction carries 14 bases between V and J, which are trimmed by 5 bases and 4 bases respectively. CDR1 and CDR2 were assigned from the germline V gene as SGHTA and FQGNSA. Joined to the reference TRBV7-2 and TRBJ1-2 proteins, this CDR3 gives the full variable domain: GAGVSQSPSNKVTEKGKDVELRCDPISGHTALYWYRQSLGQGLEFLIYFQGNSAPDKSGLPSDRFSAERTGGSVSTLTIQRTQQEDSAVYLCASSTPGDLYGYTFGSGTRLTVV.